The clone carrying this T cell receptor beta chain was found many times. As yet, its antigen is unknown. The CDR3 sequence is 17 residues long. Germline CDR1 MNHEY, CDR2 SMNVEV (reference sequence). The V gene end was trimmed by 6 bases and the J gene end by 9 bases; junction bases not matched to a gene: 11. TCR alpha and beta CDR3 regions were amplified from RNA using iRepertoire nested multiplex PCR. Using its own MiXCR run on the multiplex PCR reads, TCRdb lists one record per CDR3 protein. The table lists approximately 400,000 distinct CDR3 sequences, roughly two fifths of them singletons, with around 11% in the top ten. This specimen belongs to a study of glioma-infiltrating T cells. Points from the study as a whole: Patients with low tissue-blood divergence carried a signature set of shared blood CDR3 motifs.

The origin of this receptor is a human donor with low-grade glioma or glioblastoma, undergoing nonglioma brain surgery, or in good health (not recorded which). Input material: glioma tissue, nonneoplastic brain tissue, or PBMCs (not recorded which). The V and J genes are TRBV27 and TRBJ2-2; 15 positions match TRBD2. The CDR3 DNA reads as TGTGCCAGCAGCCTCGATCCGGGACTAGCGGGAGGAAGGGAGCTGTTTTTT. Its protein is CASSLDPGLAGGRELFF.